A single T cell receptor (beta chain) is shown here with its context. Its antigen is unidentified. This CDR3 spans 13 amino acids. Trimming pared 7 bases from V and 0 bases from J, leaving 10 bases between. Germline-derived CDR1 and CDR2 are MDHEN and SYDVKM. This specimen belongs to a study of memory CD4+ T cells and cytomegalovirus serostatus. Study-wide context: Healthy Belgian adult donors included fewer than 10 CMV-positive and some 25 CMV-negative people. Study results and caveats: Each of 55 to 80 CMV-associated TCRbeta sequences occurred in one to five individuals. A US-trained random forest predicted CMV serostatus with median AUC around 0.9.

Single viable CD3+CD4+CD8-CD45RO+ cells were sorted as the memory CD4+ T cells. Serum IgG to CMV pp150, pp28, p38 and p52 defined serostatus. Generated by immunoSEQ multiplex PCR, the TCRdb table keeps only in-frame clones and is missing some. This table holds some 50,000 clones, just over 75% found once. This TCR came from an adult in good health and CMV-seronegative. The sequenced material came from memory CD4+ T cells from blood. The chain employs TRBV28 and TRBJ2-7; TRBD2 might be the D (5 bases). CDR3 loop: CASTVGSSYEQYF. The CDR3 region has the DNA TGTGCCAGCACTGTGGGGAGCTCCTACGAGCAGTACTTC.